This TCR beta chain originates from a study of blood T cell repertoires in COVID-19. V shed 5 bases and J shed 4 bases, with 12 bases lying between them. The CDR3 loop spans 14 amino acids. Germline CDR1 reads SGHTA; CDR2 reads FQGTGA. Repertoires were generated with immunoSEQ multiplex PCR, while TCRdb's copy carries only in-frame clones and drops some. This sample has about 210,000 clones; about 83% occur once, and the top ten carry 5.5% to 8%. The chain carries TRBV7-3 and TRBJ2-1, with a tentative D call TRBD1 (6 bases). This clonotype was sampled from a man aged 60 to 75 who had recovered from COVID-19. Sample: peripheral blood. For the CDR3, the DNA is TGTGCCAGCAGCCCACAGACAGGTTACAATGAGCAGTTCTTC. This sequence encodes CASSPQTGYNEQFF.